These 11 T cell receptor beta chains share one sample of origin, sequenced in a study of blood T cell repertoires in COVID-19. Here immunoSEQ multiplex PCR was the method, and the copy in TCRdb shows in-frame clones only, minus some. This sample yields about 42,000 clones, of which 70% to 90% are seen a single time; roughly 5.2% belongs to the top ten. Sequencing used peripheral blood. These receptors originate from a man in his fifties with active COVID-19.

This chain joins TRBV5-1 and TRBJ2-1; a weak D match, TRBD2 (5 bases). CDR1 is SGHRS and CDR2 is YFSETQ in the germline V gene. The V and J ends lost 0 bases and 1 base respectively, with 14 bases between them. The CDR3 consists of 17 residues. CDR3 nucleotides: TGCGCCAGCAGCTTGGGATCCTCAACGGGGTCCTACAATGAGCAGTTCTTC. Translated, it gives CASSLGSSTGSYNEQFF.

V usage is TRBV7-9 and J usage is TRBJ2-7; D perhaps matches TRBD1 (5 bases). V was shortened by 5 bases and J by 2 bases, with 16 bases between the two germline ends. CDR1 SEHNR and CDR2 FQNEAQ come from the germline V gene (reference sequence). The CDR3 has 15 amino acids. The CDR3 nucleotides are TGTGCCAGCAGCGCAGAGACAGAGAAAGCCTACGAGCAGTACTTC. Amino acid sequence: CASSAETEKAYEQYF.

The V call is TRBV14, the J call TRBJ1-6; the D is unclear. The CDR3 has 16 residues. The V gene's germline CDR1 is SGHDN and CDR2 FVKESK. The V and J ends lost 4 bases and 0 bases respectively, with 10 bases between them. The CDR3: CASSPRYNSYNSPLHF. The CDR3 region has the DNA TGTGCCAGCAGCCCGCGGTACAACTCCTATAATTCACCCCTCCACTTT.

This sequence joins TRBV6-1 and TRBJ2-5; a possible D gene is TRBD2 (5 bases). The CDR3 is 14 residues long. With 0 bases removed from V and 5 bases from J, the gap between germline ends came to 10 bases. Germline V gene data show CDR1 as MNHNS and CDR2 as SASEGT. In DNA form, the CDR3 reads TGTGCCAGCAGTGAAGCTCGAGGGCCCGAGACCCAGTACTTC. It codes for CASSEARGPETQYF.

V is TRBV11-3 and J is TRBJ2-4; D is perhaps TRBD2 (5 bases). The CDR3 is 14 amino acids. The ends were cut back, 1 base at V and 9 bases at J, with 13 bases in the middle. Germline V gives CDR1 SGHNT, CDR2 YENEEA. CDR3 nucleotides: TGTGCCAGCAGCTTAGGTGTCTTAAGCGGCATTCAGTACTTC. As protein: CASSLGVLSGIQYF.

The gene calls are TRBV5-6 and TRBJ1-2; 10 nucleotides align to TRBD1. V gave up 4 bases and J gave up 5 bases; unmatched junction bases: 8. The germline V gene encodes CDR1 SGHDT and CDR2 YYEEEE. The length of the CDR3 is 15 residues. The CDR3 bases are TGTGCCAGCAGCACCGGGACAGGGGAATGGTATGGCTACACCTTC. Its translation is CASSTGTGEWYGYTF.

The count of this clone is one. The chain employs TRBV5-6 and TRBJ2-4; no clear D gene. Germline CDR1 and CDR2: SGHDT and YYEEEE. The CDR3 sequence is 14 residues long. Trimming removed 2 bases at V and 0 bases at J, with 6 bases between. CDR3 coding DNA: TGTGCCAGCAGCTTTGAGATAGCCAAAAACATTCAGTACTTC. It is translated as CASSFEIAKNIQYF.

The V call is TRBV11-2, the J call TRBJ1-1, with TRBD1 identical over 7 bases. The junction had 2 bases not matched to a gene; V was cut back by 2 bases and J by 5 bases. Germline V gives CDR1 SGHAT, CDR2 FQNNGV. The CDR3 extends over 13 amino acids. This chain's CDR3 is CASSLRGQTEAFF. The CDR3 nucleotides read TGTGCCAGCAGCTTAAGGGGGCAAACTGAAGCTTTCTTT.

This clone was seen just once. The chain links TRBV7-2 to TRBJ1-3, with D maybe TRBD1 (5 bases). Germline V CDR1 and CDR2: SGHTA, FQGNSA. Trimming stripped 3 bases from V and 0 bases from J, with 15 bases between. CDR3 length: 17 amino acids. CDR3 region: CASSLWGLPHSGNTIYF. DNA for the CDR3: TGTGCCAGCAGCTTGTGGGGACTGCCACACTCTGGAAACACCATATATTTT.

The chain recombines TRBV5-1 with TRBJ2-6; the match to TRBD1 covers 8 bases. The length of the CDR3 is 15 residues. V trimming: 5 bases; J trimming: 2 bases; junction bases outside the gene matches: 3. Germline loops: CDR1 SGHRS, CDR2 YFSETQ. The CDR3 DNA reads TGCGCCAGCAGTTCGGACAGGGCTGGGGCCAACGTCCTGACTTTC. This encodes CASSSDRAGANVLTF.

This clone was detected once. V gene TRBV4-3 combines with J gene TRBJ2-3, with D possibly being TRBD1 (6 bases). The CDR3 covers 18 residues. V was shortened by 0 bases and J by 0 bases, with 16 bases between the two germline ends. Germline assignment: CDR1 LGHNA and CDR2 YSLEER. CDR3 residues: CASSQERVRGPSTDTQYF. CDR3 DNA: TGCGCCAGCAGCCAAGAAAGGGTCAGGGGCCCTAGCACAGATACGCAGTATTTT.